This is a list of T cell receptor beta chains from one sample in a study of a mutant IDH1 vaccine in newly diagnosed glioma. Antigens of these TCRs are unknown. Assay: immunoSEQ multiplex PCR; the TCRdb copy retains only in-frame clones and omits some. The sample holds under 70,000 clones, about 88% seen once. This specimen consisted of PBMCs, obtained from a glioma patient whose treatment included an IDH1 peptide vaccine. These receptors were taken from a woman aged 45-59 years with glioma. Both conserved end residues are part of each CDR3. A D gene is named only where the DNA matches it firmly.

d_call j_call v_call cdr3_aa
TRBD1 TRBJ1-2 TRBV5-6 CASSSDAGGLSGYTF
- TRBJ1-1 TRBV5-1 CASGQPTGSWNTEAFF
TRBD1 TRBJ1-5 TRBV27 CASRTGGYNQPQHF
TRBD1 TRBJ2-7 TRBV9 CASSPRDRGISEQYF
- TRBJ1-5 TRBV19 CASSRLNQPQHF
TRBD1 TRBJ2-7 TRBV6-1 CASNGQGPYEQYF
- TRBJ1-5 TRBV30 CAWSRGDQPQHF
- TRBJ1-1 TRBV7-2 CASSGRRRKNTEAFF
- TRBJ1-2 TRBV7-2 CASSSPPGEIGYGYTF
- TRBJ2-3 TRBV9 CASSPKHARDTQYF
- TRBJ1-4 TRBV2 CASSSLREKLFF
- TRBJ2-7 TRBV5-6 CASSPVLKGRTYEQYF
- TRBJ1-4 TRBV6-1 CASSEGPGEKLFF
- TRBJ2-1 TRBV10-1 CASSEDSTPNEQFF
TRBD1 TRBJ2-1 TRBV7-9 CASSYWTGDFYNEQFF
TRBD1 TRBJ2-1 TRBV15 CATSREQGQGYNEQFF
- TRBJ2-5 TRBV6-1 CASSEGGRVSETQYF